What follows is one TCR beta chain and its context. A 10 ml volume of fresh peripheral blood provided the PBMCs. The CDR3 has 16 residues. The trim removed 7 bases at V and 4 bases at J, leaving 12 bases unmatched. CDR1 is LNHDA, CDR2 SQIVND, per germline (reference sequence). The study amplified TCR beta CDR3 regions using RNA transcripts. HTBI-primed first-round RT-PCR preceded second-round multiplex PCR. TCRdb reprocessed the multiplex PCR reads via MiXCR and lists one record per CDR3 protein. In the table there are approximately 500,000 distinct CDR3 sequences, approximately 15% of which are singletons. The sample belongs to a study of Graves' ophthalmopathy and Graves' hyperthyroidism.

The sequenced material came from blood. This chain connects TRBV19 to TRBJ1-2; the match to TRBD1 covers 10 bases. The clonotype was recovered from a woman aged 25 to 45 with Graves' ophthalmopathy. The CDR3 loop reads CASKRQGALGSYGYTF. The CDR3 DNA reads as TGTGCCAGTAAACGACAGGGGGCGCTCGGGAGCTATGGCTACACCTTC.